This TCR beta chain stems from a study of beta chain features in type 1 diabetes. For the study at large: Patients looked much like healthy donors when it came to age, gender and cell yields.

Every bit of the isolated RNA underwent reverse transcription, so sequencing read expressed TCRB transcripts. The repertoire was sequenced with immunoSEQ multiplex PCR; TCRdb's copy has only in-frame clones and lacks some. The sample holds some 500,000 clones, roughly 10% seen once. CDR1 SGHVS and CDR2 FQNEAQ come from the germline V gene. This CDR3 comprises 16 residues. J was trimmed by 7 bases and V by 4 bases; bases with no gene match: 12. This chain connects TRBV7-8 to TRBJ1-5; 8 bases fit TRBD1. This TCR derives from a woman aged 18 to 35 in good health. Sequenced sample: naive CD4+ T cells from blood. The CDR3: CASSSHRLDRDQPQHF. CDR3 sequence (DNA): TGTGCCAGCAGCTCCCATAGGCTGGACAGGGACCAGCCCCAGCATTTT.